This TCR beta chain was captured by sequencing in a study of cytomegalovirus exposure and HLA in healthy donors. The length of the CDR3 is 14 residues. The germline CDR1 and CDR2 sequences are SQVTM and ANQGSEA. Trimming shortened V by 7 bases and J by 4 bases, and 19 bases separated the two germline ends. Donors were nominally healthy when sampled, though unrecorded immune exposures were likely. The primer mix had 60 Vbeta and 13 Jbeta primers. TCRdb's table, derived via immunoSEQ multiplex PCR, lists solely in-frame clones and lacks some. The table lists about 190,000 clones, over 60% of them singletons.

This TCR came from a young woman in good health and CMV-seropositive. The rearrangement uses TRBV29-1 and TRBJ1-1, with D maybe TRBD1 (6 bases). Input material: PBMCs. The CDR3 DNA follows: TGCAGCGCGGGCGGGGGCTCAGTAGGCACTGAAGCTTTCTTT. It codes for CSAGGGSVGTEAFF.